This T cell receptor beta chain appears in the sequencing data of a study of CD8+ T cells in alopecia areata. Study-level results: Many expanded lesional clones stayed in scalp and blood while on tofacitinib.

The ends were cut back, 4 bases at V and 0 bases at J, with 7 bases in the middle. The CDR3 totals 13 residues. Germline CDR1 is MGHRA and CDR2 is YSYEKL. Sequencing used cDNA as its template, made by extracting RNA and reverse transcribing it. Method: immunoSEQ multiplex PCR; TCRdb's copy keeps in-frame clones and lacks some. The sample lists 98,000 or so clones; approximately 60% were seen once. Treatment indicated: oral pan-JAK inhibitor, 5-10 mg twice daily. With regard to this clone: Its antigen remains unidentified.

V gene TRBV4-1 combines with J gene TRBJ2-7; D not resolved. The TCR sequence derives from a human donor with alopecia areata. The material sequenced was CD8+ T cells sorted from blood, taken at week 4, from a patient treated with tofacitinib. The CDR3 sequence: CASSPSGSYEQYF. In DNA, the CDR3 is TGCGCCAGCAGCCCATCGGGCTCCTACGAGCAGTACTTC.